This T cell receptor (beta chain) came from a study of cytomegalovirus exposure and HLA in healthy donors. As concerns this clone: Its antigen remains unknown.

Generated by immunoSEQ multiplex PCR, the TCRdb table keeps only in-frame clones and is missing some. The table includes 150,000 to 180,000 clones, about 88% detected once. The V end lost 4 bases, the J end lost 7 bases, and 16 bases lay between the germline ends. The V gene's germline CDR1 is LGHNA and CDR2 YSLEER. CDR3 length: 14 amino acids. Overall study results and limits: In the 120 or so validation repertoires, under 95% of cluster scores exceeded 0, per a later analysis. The study designated around 150 TCR beta chains cytomegalovirus-associated.

The sample was PBMCs. The clonotype originates from a man between 18 and 35 years old in good health and CMV-seropositive. The rearrangement joins TRBV4-3 to TRBJ1-2, with D unresolved. The CDR3 DNA sequence: TGCGCCAGCAGCCGAAGGACTACGGTCGGTGGCTACACCTTC. Translating gives CASSRRTTVGGYTF.